The 22 T cell receptor beta chains reported below all come from one sample, sequenced in a study of blood T cell repertoires in COVID-19. Libraries were prepared by immunoSEQ multiplex PCR; TCRdb keeps only in-frame clonotypes and omits some of them. This table has some 160,000 clones, more than 75% appearing once. Sequences were obtained from peripheral blood. The receptor source for this set is a woman aged 80 or over with COVID-19, enrolled during active disease.

The chain has TRBV5-1 and TRBJ2-1; 8 nucleotides match TRBD2. Unmatched junction bases numbered 8, after V lost 4 bases and J lost 8 bases. CDR1 is SGHRS and CDR2 is YFSETQ in the germline V gene. The CDR3 length is 14 residues. The CDR3 sequence: CASSLSQAGDEQFF. CDR3 bases: TGCGCCAGCAGCCTATCTCAAGCGGGAGATGAGCAGTTCTTC.

The J gene is TRBJ2-3, the V gene TRBV4-3; TRBD2 agrees at 9 bases. The CDR3 is 17 amino acids. Losses at the gene ends were 0 bases for V and 4 bases for J; bases not matched to a gene: 8. Looked up from germline, CDR1 is LGHNA and CDR2 is YSLEER. CDR3: CASSQDRGSGRPDTQYF. Written as DNA, the CDR3 is TGCGCCAGCAGCCAAGATCGGGGGAGCGGGAGGCCAGATACGCAGTATTTT.

The chain uses TRBV2 and TRBJ2-7, with 9 bases matching TRBD2. Germline V gene sequence: CDR1 SNHLY, CDR2 FYNNEI. J gave up 1 base and V 1 base, and 11 bases lay outside the gene matches. The CDR3 runs 18 residues. DNA for the CDR3: TGTGCCAGCAGTGAAGAGGGTAGGGCTAGCGGGGAGTCCTACGAGCAGTACTTC. Translating it yields CASSEEGRASGESYEQYF.

The CDR3 here is CASRGQYQETQYF. CDR3 in DNA: TGTGCCAGTCGCGGGCAGTACCAAGAGACCCAGTACTTC. This rearrangement joins TRBV3-1 (or the pseudogene TRBV3-2) to TRBJ2-5; a weak D match, TRBD2 (5 bases). V was clipped by 9 bases and J by 0 bases, with 11 bases between them. This CDR3 region has 13 residues. The germline V gene encodes CDR1 LGHDT and CDR2 YNNKEL (reference sequence).

J is TRBJ2-5 and V is TRBV25-1; perhaps TRBD1 as D (6 bases). This CDR3 contains 14 residues. V gave up 4 bases and J gave up 5 bases, with 14 bases separating them. Germline CDR1 reads MGHDK; CDR2 reads SYGVNS. CDR3 sequence: CASSGEYRGETQYF. In DNA, the CDR3 is TGTGCCAGCAGTGGGGAGTATAGGGGGGAGACCCAGTACTTC.

V usage is TRBV9 and J usage is TRBJ1-6, with 7 bases aligning to TRBD1. The length of the CDR3 is 13 residues. Trimming cost V 2 bases and J 10 bases; bases outside gene matches: 3. Germline CDR1 and CDR2: SGDLS and YYNGEE. The CDR3 reads CASSVGTDSPLHF. The CDR3 DNA is TGTGCCAGCAGCGTGGGGACAGACTCACCCCTCCACTTT.

This chain links TRBV5-1 with TRBJ1-6; 11 bases are a match to TRBD1. This CDR3 has 15 amino acids. V shed 4 bases and J 9 bases; nucleotides not matched to a gene: 6. Germline-derived CDR1 and CDR2 are SGHRS and YFSETQ. CDR3 protein: CASSGGQGAASPLHF. The CDR3 DNA sequence: TGCGCCAGCAGCGGCGGACAGGGGGCTGCTTCACCCCTCCACTTT.

This clone was counted a single time. The rearrangement links TRBV2 to TRBJ1-2; the D gene is possibly TRBD1 (6 bases). Trimming cost V 4 bases and J 7 bases, with 13 bases left between them. Germline loops: CDR1 SNHLY, CDR2 FYNNEI. There are 13 residues in the CDR3. The CDR3 spells CASSVNRDSGYTF. The CDR3 nucleotides read TGTGCCAGCAGTGTGAACAGGGATAGTGGCTACACCTTC.

The chain employs TRBV6-5 and TRBJ1-5; D may be TRBD1 (6 bases). CDR1 and CDR2 (germline): MNHEY, SVGAGI. V was cut by 6 bases and J by 0 bases, with 9 bases left in between. The CDR3 totals 14 residues. In DNA, the CDR3 is TGTGCCAGCAGCCGGGACAATAGCAATCAGCCCCAGCATTTT. It translates to CASSRDNSNQPQHF.

This chain links TRBV28 with TRBJ2-3, with 11 bases matching TRBD1. The CDR3 covers 14 residues. CDR1 is MDHEN and CDR2 is SYDVKM in the germline V gene. V shed 3 bases and J 6 bases; nucleotides not matched to a gene: 2. For the CDR3, the DNA is TGTGCCAGCAGTTTGGACAGGGGGCAGGATACGCAGTATTTT. It translates to CASSLDRGQDTQYF.

V is TRBV6-4 and J is TRBJ2-3; TRBD1 might be the D (5 bases). Trimming removed 0 bases from V and 2 bases from J, with 9 bases in between. The CDR3 runs to 15 residues. In germline, CDR1 is MRHNA, CDR2 SNTAGT. As DNA, the CDR3 is TGTGCCAGCAGTGACTCCCAGGGTGTCACAGATACGCAGTATTTT. Amino acids: CASSDSQGVTDTQYF.

The J gene is TRBJ2-1, the V gene TRBV18; TRBD2 aligns across 7 bases. CDR1 and CDR2 (germline): KGHSH, LQKENI. V lost 1 base, J lost 3 bases, and 9 bases stayed unmatched. The CDR3 loop spans 17 amino acids. The CDR3 coding sequence is TGTGCCAGCTCACCACGGGTCAGCGGGACCATCTACAATGAGCAGTTCTTC. Its translation: CASSPRVSGTIYNEQFF.

The genes are TRBV5-4 and TRBJ2-7, with no clear D. The CDR3 totals 14 residues. The germline CDR1 and CDR2 sequences are SGHNT and YYREEE (reference sequence). The V end lost 0 bases, the J end lost 2 bases, and 9 bases lay between the germline ends. DNA for the CDR3: TGTGCCAGCAGCTTGGATCGGTCGGCCTACGAGCAGTACTTC. Its protein is CASSLDRSAYEQYF.

DNA for the CDR3: TGTGCCAGCAGTGTTGAGGGGGCCGGCGGGGAGCTGTTTTTT. Encoded protein: CASSVEGAGGELFF. The V gene is TRBV2, the J gene TRBJ2-2; TRBD1 matches 7 bases. Germline V gives CDR1 SNHLY, CDR2 FYNNEI. The CDR3 spans 14 residues. Losses at the gene ends were 4 bases for V and 7 bases for J; bases not matched to a gene: 6.

The chain couples TRBV20-1 to TRBJ2-6, with unresolved D. The CDR3 loop spans 14 amino acids. The germline gives CDR1 DFQATT, CDR2 SNEGSKA (reference sequence). The V gene lost 3 bases and the J gene lost 2 bases, with 8 bases spanning the gap. Here the CDR3 DNA reads TGCAGTGCTAGTCGTCTAACTGGGGCCAACGTCCTGACTTTC. This sequence encodes CSASRLTGANVLTF.

The rearrangement links TRBV3-1 (or the pseudogene TRBV3-2) to TRBJ2-7, with D unclear. Germline assignment: CDR1 LGHDT and CDR2 YNNKEL (reference sequence). CDR3 length: 16 amino acids. With 0 bases removed from V and 1 base from J, the gap between germline ends came to 13 bases. This CDR3 is CASSQDLASRSYEQYF. The CDR3 nucleotides read TGTGCCAGCAGCCAAGACCTTGCTAGTAGGTCCTACGAGCAGTACTTC.

V gene TRBV19 combines with J gene TRBJ2-3, with 8 bases matching TRBD1. CDR1 and CDR2 from the germline V gene are LNHDA and SQIVND (reference sequence). The V and J ends lost 5 bases and 6 bases, in that order; junction bases with no gene match: 7. The CDR3 extends over 14 amino acids. The DNA for the CDR3 is TGTGCCAGTAGTCCGGACAGGGCCACGGATACGCAGTATTTT. Translating gives CASSPDRATDTQYF.

This chain joins TRBV5-5 and TRBJ1-6; D remains unclear. Germline V gives CDR1 SGHKS, CDR2 YYEKEE (reference sequence). Trimming pared 4 bases from V and 4 bases from J, leaving 3 bases between. The CDR3 sequence is 12 residues long. In DNA form, the CDR3 reads TGTGCCAGCAGCCCGTATAATTCACCCCTCCACTTT. This codes for CASSPYNSPLHF.

The chain employs TRBV20-1 and TRBJ1-2; 8 nucleotides align to TRBD1. V trimming: 3 bases; J trimming: 1 base; junction bases outside the gene matches: 4. Germline CDR1 DFQATT, CDR2 SNEGSKA (reference sequence). CDR3 length equals 14 residues. The CDR3, as DNA: TGCAGTGCTAGTGCCGGACAGGGTAACTATGGCTACACCTTC. This codes for CSASAGQGNYGYTF.

This rearrangement joins TRBV28 to TRBJ2-1; 11 nucleotides agree with TRBD2. CDR3 size: 19 residues. Germline-derived CDR1 and CDR2 are MDHEN and SYDVKM. V dropped 3 bases and J dropped 1; count of bases not matched to a gene: 11. CDR3 in amino acids: CASSFRGSGRGTSYNEQFF. The CDR3 DNA reads as TGTGCCAGCAGTTTTCGGGGTAGCGGGAGGGGGACTTCCTACAATGAGCAGTTCTTC.

This clone appeared a single time. The V and J genes are TRBV19 and TRBJ2-7, with a weak D call TRBD2 (6 bases). The CDR3 is 14 residues long. V shed 3 bases and J shed 6 bases, with 15 bases lying between them. Germline V lookup: CDR1 LNHDA, CDR2 SQIVND (reference sequence). DNA of the CDR3: TGTGCCAGTAGTATTCGGGAGACACCCCGCGAGCAGTACTTC. As protein: CASSIRETPREQYF.

V gene TRBV2 combines with J gene TRBJ1-4; 11 positions agree with TRBD1. Germline V CDR1 and CDR2: SNHLY, FYNNEI. The CDR3 sequence is 14 residues long. The V and J ends lost 7 bases and 8 bases, in that order; junction bases with no gene match: 6. The CDR3 region has the DNA TGTGCCAGCATGGGGGGACAGGGGGTGGAAAAACTGTTTTTT. It translates to CASMGGQGVEKLFF.